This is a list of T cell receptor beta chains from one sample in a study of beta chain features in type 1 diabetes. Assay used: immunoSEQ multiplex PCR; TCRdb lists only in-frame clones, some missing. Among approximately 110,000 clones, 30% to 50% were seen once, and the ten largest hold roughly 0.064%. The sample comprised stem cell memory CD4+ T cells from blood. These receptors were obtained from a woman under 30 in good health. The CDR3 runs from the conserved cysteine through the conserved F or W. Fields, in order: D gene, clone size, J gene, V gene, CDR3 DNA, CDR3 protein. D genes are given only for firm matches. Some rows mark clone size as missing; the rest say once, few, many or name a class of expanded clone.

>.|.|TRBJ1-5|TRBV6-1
TGTGCCAGCAGTGAATCGCAGTCTTATAGCAATCAGCCCCAGCATTTT
CASSESQSYSNQPQHF
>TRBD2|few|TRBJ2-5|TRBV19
TGTGCCAGTAGTATGACTAGCGGCCAAGAGACCCAGTACTTC
CASSMTSGQETQYF
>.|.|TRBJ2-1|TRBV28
TGTGCCAGCAGTTCCGGAGAACCAACGAGGGATGAGCAGTTCTTC
CASSSGEPTRDEQFF
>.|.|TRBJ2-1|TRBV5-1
TGCGCCAGCAGCTTGTTCCGAGGCGGTCTGAACAATGAGCAGTTCTTC
CASSLFRGGLNNEQFF
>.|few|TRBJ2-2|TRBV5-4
TGTGCCAGCAGCTTGGGCGGGAACACCGGGGAGCTGTTTTTT
CASSLGGNTGELFF
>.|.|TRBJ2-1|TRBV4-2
TGTGCCAGCAGCCAAGATCGGCGCGGGAACAATGAGCAGTTCTTC
CASSQDRRGNNEQFF
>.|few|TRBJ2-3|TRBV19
TGTGCCAGTAGTAAACTAGCCCGCACAGATACGCAGTATTTT
CASSKLARTDTQYF
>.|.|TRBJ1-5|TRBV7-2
TGTGCCAGCAGCTTAGACGCAGGGAATCAGCCCCAGCATTTT
CASSLDAGNQPQHF
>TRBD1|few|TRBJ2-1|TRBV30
TGTGCCTGGAGTGAGGGGGCCTGGGGATTTGAGCAGTTCTTC
CAWSEGAWGFEQFF
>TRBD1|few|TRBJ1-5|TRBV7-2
TGTGCCAGCAGCCACGGGACAGGGGGTCATCAGCCCCAGCATTTT
CASSHGTGGHQPQHF
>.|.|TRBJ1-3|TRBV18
TGTGCCAGCTCACCCGGACAGCAGAACACCATATATTTT
CASSPGQQNTIYF
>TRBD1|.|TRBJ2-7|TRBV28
TGTGCCAGCAGGGATGCCGGGACAGGGCGTTATGAGCAGTACTTC
CASRDAGTGRYEQYF
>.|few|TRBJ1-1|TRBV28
TGTGCCAGCAGTTTCCAGCTCAGTATGACAGCGAACACTGAAGCTTTCTTT
CASSFQLSMTANTEAFF
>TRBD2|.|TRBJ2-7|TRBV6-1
TGTGCCAGCAGTGCTAGCGGGAGGGCCCACTACGAGCAGTACTTC
CASSASGRAHYEQYF
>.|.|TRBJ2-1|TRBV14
TGTGCCAGCAGCCAAGGGGGCGCTTGGAATGAGCAGTTCTTC
CASSQGGAWNEQFF
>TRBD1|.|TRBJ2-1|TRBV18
TGTGCCAGCTCACCTTCGGGACAGATCTCCCCATCCTACAATGAGCAGTTCTTC
CASSPSGQISPSYNEQFF
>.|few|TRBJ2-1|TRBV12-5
TGTGCTAGTGGTTTGGAACAGGGTATCAAGGTGGATGAGCAGTTCTTC
CASGLEQGIKVDEQFF
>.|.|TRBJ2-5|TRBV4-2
TGTGCCAGCAGCCAAGACGGGACTGGAGCCTCGGCCCAGTACTTC
CASSQDGTGASAQYF
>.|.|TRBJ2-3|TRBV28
TGTGCCAGCAGTTTAGCGGTCGGAACGCAGTATTTT
CASSLAVGTQYF
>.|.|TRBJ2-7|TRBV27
TGTGCCAGCACCAAAAGACAGGCGAACACCTACGAGCAGTACTTC
CASTKRQANTYEQYF
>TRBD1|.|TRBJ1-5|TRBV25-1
TGTGCCAGCAGCCAAGGGCGGGACAGGCCGCATTTT
CASSQGRDRPHF
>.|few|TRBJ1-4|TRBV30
TGTGCCTGGAGTTCTTCCGGCGGGACAACTAATGAAAAACTGTTTTTT
CAWSSSGGTTNEKLFF
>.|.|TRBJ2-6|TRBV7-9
TGTGCCAGCAGCTTAAAGGCAGGGCCAGTTGTCCTGACTTTC
CASSLKAGPVVLTF
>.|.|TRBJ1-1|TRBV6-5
TGTGCCAGCAGCTTCAGGGCCATGAACACTGAAGCTTTCTTT
CASSFRAMNTEAFF
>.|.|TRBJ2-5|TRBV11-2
TGTGCCAGCAGCTTAAGTCGGGAGACCCAGTACTTC
CASSLSRETQYF
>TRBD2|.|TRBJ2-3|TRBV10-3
TGTGCCATCAGGACCTTTACTAGCGGGAGCCGGGATACGCAGTATTTT
CAIRTFTSGSRDTQYF
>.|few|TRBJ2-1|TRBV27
TGTGCCAGCAGTTTAAGAGGGCACAATGAGCAGTTCTTC
CASSLRGHNEQFF
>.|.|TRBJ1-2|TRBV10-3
TGTGCCATCAGTGAGTCGCACCTTTGGGGTAGCGATGGCTACACCTTC
CAISESHLWGSDGYTF
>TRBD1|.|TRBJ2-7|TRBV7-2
TGTGCCAGCAGAAAACCGGGACAGGGTTACGAGCAGTACTTC
CASRKPGQGYEQYF
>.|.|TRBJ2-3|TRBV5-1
TGCGCCAGCAGCTTAGGGGGGGCTAGCACAGATACGCAGTATTTT
CASSLGGASTDTQYF
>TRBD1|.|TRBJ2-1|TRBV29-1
TGCAGCGCTTTGGACAGGGTTGGTGCCAATGAGCAGTTCTTC
CSALDRVGANEQFF
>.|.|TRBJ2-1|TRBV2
TGTGCCAGCAACGGCCGGACACCCTACAATGAGCAGTTCTTC
CASNGRTPYNEQFF
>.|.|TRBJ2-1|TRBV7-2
TGTGCCAGCAGCCCTGGGGCTAGCGAGTACAATGAGCAGTTCTTC
CASSPGASEYNEQFF
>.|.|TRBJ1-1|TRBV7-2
TGTGCCAGCAGCTTAGTGCGGTCTTATCCGCTAGGATCGCGAGCTGAAGCTTTCTTT
CASSLVRSYPLGSRAEAFF
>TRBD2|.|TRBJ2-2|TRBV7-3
TGTGCCAGCAGCTTAACGGGGACTAAGACCGGGGAGCTGTTTTTT
CASSLTGTKTGELFF
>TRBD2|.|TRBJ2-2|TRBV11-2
TGTGCCAGCAGCTTAGTGACCCTACTAGCGGGAGTCCGAAGCGGGGAGCTGTTTTTT
CASSLVTLLAGVRSGELFF
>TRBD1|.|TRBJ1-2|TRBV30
TGTGCCTGCTCCCGGGACAGGGGGCGATATATCTATGGCTACACCTTC
CACSRDRGRYIYGYTF
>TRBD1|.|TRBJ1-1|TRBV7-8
TGTGCCAGCAGCTTTTCGACAGGGCTTAGCACTGAAGCTTTCTTT
CASSFSTGLSTEAFF